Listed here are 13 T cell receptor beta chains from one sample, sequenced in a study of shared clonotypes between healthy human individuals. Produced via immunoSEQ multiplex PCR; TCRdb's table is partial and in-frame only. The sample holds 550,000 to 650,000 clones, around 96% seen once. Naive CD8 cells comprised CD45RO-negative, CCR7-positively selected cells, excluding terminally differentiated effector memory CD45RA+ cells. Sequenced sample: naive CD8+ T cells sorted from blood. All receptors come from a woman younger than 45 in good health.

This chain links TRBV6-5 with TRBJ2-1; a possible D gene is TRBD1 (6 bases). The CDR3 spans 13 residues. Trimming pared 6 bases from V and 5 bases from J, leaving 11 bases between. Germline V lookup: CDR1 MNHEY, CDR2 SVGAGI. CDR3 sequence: CASSSGEHNEQFF. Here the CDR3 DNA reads TGTGCCAGCAGCTCAGGGGAGCACAATGAGCAGTTCTTC.

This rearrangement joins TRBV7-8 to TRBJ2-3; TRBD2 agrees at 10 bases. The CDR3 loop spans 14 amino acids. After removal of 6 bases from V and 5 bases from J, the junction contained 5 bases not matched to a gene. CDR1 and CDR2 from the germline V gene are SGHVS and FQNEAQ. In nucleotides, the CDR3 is TGTGCCAGCAGTCTAGCGGGAGAAGGAGATACGCAGTATTTT. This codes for CASSLAGEGDTQYF.

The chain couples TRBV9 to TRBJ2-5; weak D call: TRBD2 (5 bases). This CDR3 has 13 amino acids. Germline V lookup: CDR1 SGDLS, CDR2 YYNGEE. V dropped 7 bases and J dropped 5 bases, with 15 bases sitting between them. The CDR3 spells CASGLTAYETQYF. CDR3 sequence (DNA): TGTGCCAGCGGACTGACGGCGTACGAGACCCAGTACTTC. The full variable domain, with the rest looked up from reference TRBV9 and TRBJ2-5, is DSGVTQTPKHLITATGQRVTLRCSPRSGDLSVYWYQQSLDQGLQFLIQYYNGEERAKGNILERFSAQQFPDLHSELNLSSLELGDSALYFCASGLTAYETQYFGPGTRLLVL.

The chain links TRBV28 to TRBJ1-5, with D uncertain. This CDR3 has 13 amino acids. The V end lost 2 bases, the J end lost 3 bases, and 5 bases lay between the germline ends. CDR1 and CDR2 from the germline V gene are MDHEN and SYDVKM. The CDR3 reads CASSLSINQPQHF. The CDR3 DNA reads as TGTGCCAGCAGTTTAAGTATCAATCAGCCCCAGCATTTT.

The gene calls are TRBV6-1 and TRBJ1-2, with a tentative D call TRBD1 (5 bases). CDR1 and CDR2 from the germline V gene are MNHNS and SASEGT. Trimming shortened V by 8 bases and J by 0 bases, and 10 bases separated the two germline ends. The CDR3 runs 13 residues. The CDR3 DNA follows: TGTGCCAGCGCGACAGACGCTAACTATGGCTACACCTTC. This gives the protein CASATDANYGYTF.

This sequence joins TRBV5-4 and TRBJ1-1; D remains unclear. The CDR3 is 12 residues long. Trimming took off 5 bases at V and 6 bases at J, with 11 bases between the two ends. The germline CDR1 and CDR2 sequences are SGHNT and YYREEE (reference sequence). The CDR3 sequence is CASRGLGPEAFF. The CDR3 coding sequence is TGTGCCAGCAGGGGCCTGGGCCCTGAAGCTTTCTTT.

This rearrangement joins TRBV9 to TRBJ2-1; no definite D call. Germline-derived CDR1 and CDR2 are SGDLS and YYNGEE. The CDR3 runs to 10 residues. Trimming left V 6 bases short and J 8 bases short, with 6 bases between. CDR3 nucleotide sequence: TGTGCCAGCAACCCGGATGAGCAGTTCTTC. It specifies CASNPDEQFF.

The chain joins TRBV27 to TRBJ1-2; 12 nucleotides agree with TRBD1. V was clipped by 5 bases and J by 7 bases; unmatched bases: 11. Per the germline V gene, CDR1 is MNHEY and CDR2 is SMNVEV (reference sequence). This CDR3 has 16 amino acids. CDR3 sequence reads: CASSPFPGQGAGGYTF. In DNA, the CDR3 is TGTGCCAGCAGTCCATTCCCGGGACAGGGGGCAGGTGGCTACACCTTC.

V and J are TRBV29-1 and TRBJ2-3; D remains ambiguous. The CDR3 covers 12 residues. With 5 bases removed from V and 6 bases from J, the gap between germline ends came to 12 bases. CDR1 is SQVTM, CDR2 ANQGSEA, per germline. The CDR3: CSVPGPADTQYF. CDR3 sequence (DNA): TGCAGCGTTCCTGGGCCCGCGGATACGCAGTATTTT.

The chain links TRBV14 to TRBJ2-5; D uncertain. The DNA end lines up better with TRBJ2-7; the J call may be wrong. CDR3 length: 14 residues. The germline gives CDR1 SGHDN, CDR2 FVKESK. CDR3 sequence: CASSHGPWNYEQYF. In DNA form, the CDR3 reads TGTGCCAGCAGCCATGGACCTTGGAACTACGAGCAGTACTTC.

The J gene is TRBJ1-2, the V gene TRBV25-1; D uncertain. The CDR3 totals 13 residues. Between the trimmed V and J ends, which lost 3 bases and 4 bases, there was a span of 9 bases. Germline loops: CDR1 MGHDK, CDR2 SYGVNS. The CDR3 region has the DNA TGTGCCAGCAGTGAGAGTGCTAGCTATGGCTACACCTTC. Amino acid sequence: CASSESASYGYTF.

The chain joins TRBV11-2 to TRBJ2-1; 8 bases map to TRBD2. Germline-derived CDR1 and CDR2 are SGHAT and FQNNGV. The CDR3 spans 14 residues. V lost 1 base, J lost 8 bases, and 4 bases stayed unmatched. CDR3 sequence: CASSLGGLVDEQFF. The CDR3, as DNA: TGTGCCAGCAGCTTAGGGGGACTAGTGGATGAGCAGTTCTTC.

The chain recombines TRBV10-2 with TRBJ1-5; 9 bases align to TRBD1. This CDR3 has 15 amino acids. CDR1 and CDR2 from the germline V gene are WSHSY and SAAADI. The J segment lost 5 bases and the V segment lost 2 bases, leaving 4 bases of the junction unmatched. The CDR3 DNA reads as TGCGCCAGCAGTGAGGGGACAGGGTGGGATCAGCCCCAGCATTTT. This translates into CASSEGTGWDQPQHF.